This T cell receptor beta chain was obtained from a study of cytomegalovirus exposure and HLA in healthy donors (dated by TCRdb to about 2017). About the investigation overall: In an earlier analysis of about 560 of the donors, 276 Gb of sequence data and roughly 100 million unique TCR beta sequences from 180 million or so T cells were reported. Among 398 genotyped donors of the cohort, an average of about 240,000 unique TCR beta nucleotide sequences were sequenced per donor, about a sixth of them non-productive. A handful of DR-DQ haplotypes were handled as single units for association and clustering because linkage in the cohort was strong. The study profiled the T cell repertoires of 666 subjects by immunosequencing and related them to cytomegalovirus serostatus. Genome-wide SNP genotypes for about 60% of the roughly 670 donors were used in a later genetic analysis, which treated that subset as a discovery cohort. To predict cytomegalovirus infection status, the study combined high-throughput TCR immunosequencing, statistical association of individual TCRs with disease status, and machine learning. To decide whether each TCR beta V gene segment behaved as functional or pseudogenic, an earlier analysis of nearly 600 of the donors relied on high-throughput TCR beta sequencing. Donor age, sex, ethnicity and CMV serostatus were collected together with the repertoire data. Rather than drawing on any new phenotypic data, the later analysis identified candidate immune exposures from TCR beta sequences and the way those sequences occurred across donors. A separate validation cohort of some 130 different subjects was used in addition to the approximately 670-subject first cohort. Every discovery cohort repertoire had been produced on one sequencing platform. Approximately 310 gigabases of sequencing data and roughly 81 million unique TCR sequences made up an early release that covered roughly 670 HLA-typed donors. A later analysis re-examined previously published TCR beta repertoires from 500 to 700 donors and added high-resolution HLA genotyping to investigate patterns of TCR occurrence. The aim of the study was to test whether cataloging public T cell receptors could identify signatures of past pathogen exposure. The genetic ancestry cluster associated with self-reported Caucasian donors included about 84% of the 398 genotyped donors. Typing coverage varied by locus: about 629-630 donors for A, B, C, DRB1 and DQB1; under 550 for DQA1; around 610 for DPA1; some 470 for DPB1. Both class I and class II loci were covered by HLA typing, at four-digit resolution. Points the paper makes about the study in general: According to a later analysis, parvovirus B19, influenza, CMV and Epstein-Barr virus appeared linked to several top co-occurrence clusters. The presence/absence analyses assumed that sequencing depth was roughly uniform across donors, and that assumption may not be true. In vitro tests confirmed that a few of the cytomegalovirus-associated TCR beta chains recognize cytomegalovirus antigens. The classifier was reported to diagnose cytomegalovirus status with high specificity and sensitivity in both the original and validation cohorts. HLA typing was unavailable for some donors at each locus, so association tests used only the typed subset. Linkage disequilibrium might explain the correlated functional status among segregating V segments, but an unknown experimental factor could not be excluded. Compared with the roughly 670-donor mean, donors in an Asian-associated ancestry cluster had fewer N-insertions in productive TCRs, according to a later genetic analysis. Most TCR sequences were observed very rarely across donors, whereas some public TCRs were present in many individuals. In a later analysis, over 15,000 TCR beta sequences were associated with specific HLA alleles at a false discovery rate of 0.05. According to the authors, the approach could potentially be generalized to other disease states and immunological phenotypes. Around 16 rarely observed V segments, including chromosome 9 orphons, were excluded from the earlier analysis of several hundred of the donors because counts were too low. A group of highly shared sequence variants was considered likely to be a technical artifact of the sequencing pipeline. According to a later analysis, TCR association rates differed among HLA loci, with DRB1 alleles showing the most associated TCRs and HLA-C alleles showing the fewest. An earlier analysis of approximately 500 of the donors showed that most TCR beta V segments appeared in productive rearrangements either about 87% or about 30% of the time, which broadly matched IMGT annotations. The study gave a list of 150 to 200 TCR beta chains associated with cytomegalovirus. A further reported finding was that TCR beta sequences accurately predicted the HLA-A and HLA-B alleles for most subjects in the first cohort. The 87-base-pair reads could not distinguish some IMGT-functional V segments, including TRBV6-2 and TRBV6-3, so those segments were excluded. When HLA alleles, especially DR and DQ, strongly co-occurred, TCR associations were difficult to assign to individual alleles. Only TCR beta chains were sequenced in this cohort, and the absence of alpha or paired-chain data limited detectable features. In a later analysis, HLA-associated TCR beta chains were found to be more clonally expanded and to have lower generation probabilities than equally common non-associated chains. According to a later analysis, most CMV-associated TCR beta chains appeared to be HLA-restricted, and the HLA associations seemed to be driven largely by CMV exposure. The only immune exposure information available for the cohort was CMV serostatus. A later genetic analysis associated a missense DCLRE1C variant with V-gene and J-gene trimming of TCR beta chains, and an independent cohort replicated the association.

Details on this clone: The antigen it recognizes is unknown. It has no much larger one-base neighbor in the sample; base qualities were not kept.

The library was generated by the immunoSEQ multiplex PCR assay. A mixture of 60 forward primers for TCR Vbeta segments and 13 reverse primers for TCR Jbeta segments was used in the multiplex PCR. The CDR3 region of rearranged TCR beta genes was amplified from genomic DNA with a multiplex PCR assay. Amplified TCR beta libraries were sequenced as 87-base-pair reads on the Illumina HiSeq System. The original methods were these. In a later analysis, about 80 million unique TCR beta chains were counted across the 690 or so repertoires, and around 10 million of these chains were shared by at least two donors. Raw reads were error-corrected and collapsed into unique sequences by a nearest-neighbor algorithm in which closely related sequences were merged to remove PCR and sequencing errors. To assign V, D and J gene segments, CDR3 sequences were aligned to IMGT reference sequences. For a sequence to be retained, a match of at least six nucleotides to both a V gene segment and a J gene segment was required. Rearrangements were called productive when the CDR3 lacked stop codons and stayed in frame with V and J; all others were non-productive. Following IMGT convention, CDR3 was defined as the stretch from the second conserved V-encoded cysteine to the conserved J-encoded phenylalanine. In an earlier analysis of approximately 590 of the donors, sequences lacking an unambiguous match to a single V gene segment were excluded. In an earlier analysis of 587 of the donors, V segments were called functional above 56.7% productive rearrangements and were called segregating when the between-donor standard deviation exceeded 5%. To diagnose cytomegalovirus status from the catalog of TCR beta chain sequences, a statistical classification framework was built. A later analysis assigned V and J genes by comparing TCR nucleotide sequences with IMGT/GENE-DB human TR gene sequences. A later analysis assigned CDR3 sequences and most-parsimonious VDJ recombination scenarios with the TCRdist pipeline. In a later analysis, every TCR beta chain was defined by the combination of its CDR3 amino acid sequence and its V-gene family, and reads without a unique V-gene family were dropped. To address suspected cross-contamination and a sequencing artifact, a later analysis removed around 590 highly shared, low-generation-probability nucleotide sequences. In a later analysis, a clonal expansion index for each public chain was calculated from normalized within-repertoire ranks of inferred template counts. In a later analysis, generation probabilities were computed with a VDJ recombination model fitted to out-of-frame rearrangements, and the resulting probabilities were checked against IGoR. In a later analysis, hypergeometric tests were used to score TCR-TCR, TCR-HLA and TCR-CMV co-occurrence, with a repertoire-size bias correction applied to TCR pairs. To estimate false discovery rates, a later analysis permuted the HLA or CMV assignments 20 times. A later analysis grouped co-occurring TCRs with DBSCAN, adding TCRdist sequence similarity when clustering within HLA-allele-positive subsets. Repertoires with fewer than 30,000 or more than 120,000 public chains were left out of co-occurrence clustering, as were about five repertoires with anomalous nucleotide sharing. Held by TCRdb, this immuneACCESS table contains in-frame sequences only and omits some clones. Under half of the omission traces to an unresolved V gene where checked; the cause of the rest is unknown. D and trimming were read from the DNA, whereas the V and J calls and clone size are those reported in that table. The sample yields about 250,000 clones; approximately 85% were counted once. The ten largest make up about 0.25% of the sample.

From the cysteine through the phenylalanine, the CDR3 covers 15 amino acids. Solely the CDR3 DNA is kept, with 45 bases framed from the first base. The trim is 5 bases for V and 3 bases for J, with a gap of 15 bases between the germline ends. As encoded in the germline V gene (reference sequence), CDR1 is SEHNR while CDR2 is FQNEAQ. The cohort consisted of 600 to 700 healthy bone marrow donors. Cohort members were all nominally healthy when sampled, although unrecorded immune exposures were likely present. The donor was CMV seronegative and belonged to the group of around 400 seronegative cohort members. A peripheral blood sample was provided by each donor, and peripheral blood mononuclear cells were used for TCR beta sequencing. Genomic DNA was extracted from the blood cell samples with the Qiagen DNeasy Blood Extraction Kit.

The sequence was collected from a girl aged 2 to 9 in good health and CMV-seronegative. In this chain, TRBV7-9 is recombined with TRBJ2-3; a tentative D call is TRBD2 (5 bases match). Specimen: PBMCs. The nucleotide sequence is given as TGTGCCAGCAGCCTCTGGAGAGGGCAGACAGATACGCAGTATTTT. Its protein product is CASSLWRGQTDTQYF.